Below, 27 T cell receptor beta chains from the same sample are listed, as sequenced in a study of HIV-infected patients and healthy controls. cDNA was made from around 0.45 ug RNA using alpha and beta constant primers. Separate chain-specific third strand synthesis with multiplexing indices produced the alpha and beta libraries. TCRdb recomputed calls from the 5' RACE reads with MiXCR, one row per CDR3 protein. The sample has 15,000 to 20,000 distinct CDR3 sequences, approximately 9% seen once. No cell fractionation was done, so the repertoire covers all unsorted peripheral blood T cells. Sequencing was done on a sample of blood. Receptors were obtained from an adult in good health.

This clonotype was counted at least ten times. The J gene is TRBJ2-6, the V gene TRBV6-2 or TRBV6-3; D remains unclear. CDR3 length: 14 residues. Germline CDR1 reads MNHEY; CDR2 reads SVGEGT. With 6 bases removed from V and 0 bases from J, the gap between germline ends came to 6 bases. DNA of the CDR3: TGTGCCAGCAGCATGAGCTCTGGGGCCAACGTCCTGACTTTC. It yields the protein CASSMSSGANVLTF.

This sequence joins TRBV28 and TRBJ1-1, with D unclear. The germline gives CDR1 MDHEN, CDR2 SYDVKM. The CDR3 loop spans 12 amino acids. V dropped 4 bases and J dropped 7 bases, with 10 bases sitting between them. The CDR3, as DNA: TGTGCCAGCAGTTCGGGGTTCGGTGAAGCTTTCTTT. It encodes CASSSGFGEAFF.

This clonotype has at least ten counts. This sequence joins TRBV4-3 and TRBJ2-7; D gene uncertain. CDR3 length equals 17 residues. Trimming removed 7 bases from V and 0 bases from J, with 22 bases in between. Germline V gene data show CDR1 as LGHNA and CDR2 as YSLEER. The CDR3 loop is CASKRVAAPLPSYEQYF. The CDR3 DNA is TGCGCCAGCAAACGGGTTGCAGCCCCTTTACCCTCCTACGAGCAGTACTTC.

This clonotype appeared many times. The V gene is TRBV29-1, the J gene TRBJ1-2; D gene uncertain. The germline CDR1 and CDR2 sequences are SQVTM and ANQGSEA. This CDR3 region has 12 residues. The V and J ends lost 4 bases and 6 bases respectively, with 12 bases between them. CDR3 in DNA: TGCAGCGTTGTAGAGGGATCCGATGGCTACACCTTC. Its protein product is CSVVEGSDGYTF.

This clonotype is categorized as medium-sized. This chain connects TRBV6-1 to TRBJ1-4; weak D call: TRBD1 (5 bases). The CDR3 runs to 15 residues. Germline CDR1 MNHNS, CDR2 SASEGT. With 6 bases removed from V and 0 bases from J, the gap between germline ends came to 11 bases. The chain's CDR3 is CASSKTVATNEKLFF. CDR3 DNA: TGTGCCAGCAGCAAGACAGTTGCAACTAATGAAAAACTGTTTTTT.

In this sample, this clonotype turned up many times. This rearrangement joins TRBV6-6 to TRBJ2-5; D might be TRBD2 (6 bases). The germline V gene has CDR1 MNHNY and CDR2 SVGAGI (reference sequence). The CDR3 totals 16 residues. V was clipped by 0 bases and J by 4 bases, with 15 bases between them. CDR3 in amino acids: CASSYSGGVGPETQYF. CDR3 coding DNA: TGTGCCAGCAGTTACTCGGGCGGGGTGGGTCCAGAGACCCAGTACTTC.

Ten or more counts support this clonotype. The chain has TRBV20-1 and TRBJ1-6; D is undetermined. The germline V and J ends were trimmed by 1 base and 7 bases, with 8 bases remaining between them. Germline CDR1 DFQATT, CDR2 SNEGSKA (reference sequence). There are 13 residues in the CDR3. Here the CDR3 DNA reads TGCAGTGCTAGAGCCGTGGGGAATTCACCCCTCCACTTT. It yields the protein CSARAVGNSPLHF.

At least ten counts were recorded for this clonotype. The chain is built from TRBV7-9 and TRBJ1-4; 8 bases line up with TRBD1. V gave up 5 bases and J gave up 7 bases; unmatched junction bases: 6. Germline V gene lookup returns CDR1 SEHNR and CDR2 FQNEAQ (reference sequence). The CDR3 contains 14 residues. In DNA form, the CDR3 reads TGTGCCAGCAGCCGGGGACAGGCTTCTGAAAAACTGTTTTTT. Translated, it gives CASSRGQASEKLFF.

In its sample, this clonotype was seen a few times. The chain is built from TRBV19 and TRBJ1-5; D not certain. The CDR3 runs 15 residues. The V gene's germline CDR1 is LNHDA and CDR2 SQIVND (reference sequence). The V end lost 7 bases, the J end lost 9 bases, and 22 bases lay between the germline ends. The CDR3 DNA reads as TGTGCCAGTACCAAGTCGGCGGGCCCTAGTAGGCCCCAGCATTTT. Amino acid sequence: CASTKSAGPSRPQHF. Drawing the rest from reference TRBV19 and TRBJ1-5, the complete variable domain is DGGITQSPKYLFRKEGQNVTLSCEQNLNHDAMYWYRQDPGQGLRLIYYSQIVNDFQKGDIAEGYSVSREKKESFPLTVTSAQKNPTAFYLCASTKSAGPSRPQHFGDGTRLSIL.

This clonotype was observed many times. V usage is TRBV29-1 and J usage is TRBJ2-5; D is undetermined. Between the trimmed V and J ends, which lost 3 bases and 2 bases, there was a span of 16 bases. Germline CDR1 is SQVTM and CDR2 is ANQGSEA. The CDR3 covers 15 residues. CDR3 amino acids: CSVEAPGHRQETQYF. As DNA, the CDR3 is TGCAGCGTTGAGGCCCCTGGGCACCGACAAGAGACCCAGTACTTC. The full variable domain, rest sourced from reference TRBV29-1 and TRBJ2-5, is SAVISQKPSRDICQRGTSLTIQCQVDSQVTMMFWYRQQPGQSLTLIATANQGSEATYESGFVIDKFPISRPNLTFSTLTVSNMSPEDSSIYLCSVEAPGHRQETQYFGPGTRLLVL.

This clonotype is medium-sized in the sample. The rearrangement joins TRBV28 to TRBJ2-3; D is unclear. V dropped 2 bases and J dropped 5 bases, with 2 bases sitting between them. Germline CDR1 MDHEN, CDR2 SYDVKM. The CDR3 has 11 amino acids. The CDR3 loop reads CASSLIDTQYF. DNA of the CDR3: TGTGCCAGCAGTTTAATAGATACGCAGTATTTT.

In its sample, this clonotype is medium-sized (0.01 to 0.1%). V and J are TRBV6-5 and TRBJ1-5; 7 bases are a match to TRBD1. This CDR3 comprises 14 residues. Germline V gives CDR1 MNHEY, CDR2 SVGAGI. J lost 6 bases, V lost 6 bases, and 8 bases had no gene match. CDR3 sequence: CASRRRQGFQPQHF. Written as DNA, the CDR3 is TGTGCCAGCAGACGACGACAGGGTTTTCAGCCCCAGCATTTT.

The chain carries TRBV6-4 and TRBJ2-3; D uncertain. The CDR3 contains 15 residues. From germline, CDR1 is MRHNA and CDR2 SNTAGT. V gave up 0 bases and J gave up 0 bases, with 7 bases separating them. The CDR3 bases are TGTGCCAGCAGTGACTCAAAGGGTAGCACAGATACGCAGTATTTT. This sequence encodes CASSDSKGSTDTQYF.

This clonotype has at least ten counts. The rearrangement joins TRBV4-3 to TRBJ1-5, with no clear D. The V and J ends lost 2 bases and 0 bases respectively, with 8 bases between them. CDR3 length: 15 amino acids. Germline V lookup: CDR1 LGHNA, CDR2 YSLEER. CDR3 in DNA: TGCGCCAGCAGCCAAACTTTATATAGCAATCAGCCCCAGCATTTT. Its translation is CASSQTLYSNQPQHF.

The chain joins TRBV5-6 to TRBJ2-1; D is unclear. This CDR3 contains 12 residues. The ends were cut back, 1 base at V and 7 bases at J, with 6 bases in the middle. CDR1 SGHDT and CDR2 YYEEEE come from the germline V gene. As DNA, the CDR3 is TGTGCCAGCAGCTTGTTGGGGAATGAGCAGTTCTTC. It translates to CASSLLGNEQFF.

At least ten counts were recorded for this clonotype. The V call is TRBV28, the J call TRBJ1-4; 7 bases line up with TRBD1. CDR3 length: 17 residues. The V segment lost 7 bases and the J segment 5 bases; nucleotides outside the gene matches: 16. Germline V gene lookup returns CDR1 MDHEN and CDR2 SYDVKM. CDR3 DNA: TGTGCCAGCACCCGGACAGGTTCAAATAGGCGGAATGAAAAACTGTTTTTT. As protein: CASTRTGSNRRNEKLFF.

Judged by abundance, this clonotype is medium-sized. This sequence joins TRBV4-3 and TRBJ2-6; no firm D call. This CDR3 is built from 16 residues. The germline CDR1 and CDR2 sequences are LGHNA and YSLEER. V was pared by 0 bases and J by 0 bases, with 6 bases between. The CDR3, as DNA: TGCGCCAGCAGCCAAGAAACGTTCTCTGGGGCCAACGTCCTGACTTTC. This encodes CASSQETFSGANVLTF.

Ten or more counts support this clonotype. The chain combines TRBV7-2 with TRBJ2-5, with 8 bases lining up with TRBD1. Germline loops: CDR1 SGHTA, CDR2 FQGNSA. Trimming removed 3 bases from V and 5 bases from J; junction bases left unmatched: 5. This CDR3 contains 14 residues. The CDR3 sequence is CASSFSGGPETQYF. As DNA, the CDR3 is TGTGCCAGCAGCTTTTCAGGGGGCCCGGAGACCCAGTACTTC.

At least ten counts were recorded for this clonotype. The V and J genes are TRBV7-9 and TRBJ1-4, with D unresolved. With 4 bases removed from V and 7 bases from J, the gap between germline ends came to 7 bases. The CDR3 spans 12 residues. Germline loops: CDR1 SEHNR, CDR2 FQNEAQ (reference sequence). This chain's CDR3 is CASSYDAEKLFF. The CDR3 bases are TGTGCCAGCAGCTACGATGCTGAAAAACTGTTTTTT.

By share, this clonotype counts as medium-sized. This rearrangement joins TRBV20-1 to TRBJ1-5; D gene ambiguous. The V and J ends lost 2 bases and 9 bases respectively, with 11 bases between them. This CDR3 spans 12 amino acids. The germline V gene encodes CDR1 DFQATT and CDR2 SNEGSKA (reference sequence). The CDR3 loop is CSARMVGWPQHF. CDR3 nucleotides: TGCAGTGCTAGAATGGTGGGGTGGCCCCAGCATTTT.

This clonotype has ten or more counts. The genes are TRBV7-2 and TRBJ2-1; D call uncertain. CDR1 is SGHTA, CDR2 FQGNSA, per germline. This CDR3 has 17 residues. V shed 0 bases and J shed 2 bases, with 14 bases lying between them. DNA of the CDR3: TGTGCCAGCAGCTTAGCAGGTCTACAGTCGGCCTACAATGAGCAGTTCTTC. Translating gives CASSLAGLQSAYNEQFF.

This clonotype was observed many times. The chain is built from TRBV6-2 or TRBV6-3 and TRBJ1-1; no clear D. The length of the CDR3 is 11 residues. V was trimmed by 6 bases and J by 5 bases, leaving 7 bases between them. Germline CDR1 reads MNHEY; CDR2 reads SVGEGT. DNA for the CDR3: TGTGCCAGCAGGGGGTGGACTGAAGCTTTCTTT. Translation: CASRGWTEAFF.

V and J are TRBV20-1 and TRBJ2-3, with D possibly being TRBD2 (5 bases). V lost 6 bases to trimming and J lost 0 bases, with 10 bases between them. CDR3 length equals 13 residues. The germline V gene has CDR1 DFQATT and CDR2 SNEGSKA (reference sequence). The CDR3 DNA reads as TGCAGTGCACAAAGCGGAAGCACAGATACGCAGTATTTT. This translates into CSAQSGSTDTQYF.

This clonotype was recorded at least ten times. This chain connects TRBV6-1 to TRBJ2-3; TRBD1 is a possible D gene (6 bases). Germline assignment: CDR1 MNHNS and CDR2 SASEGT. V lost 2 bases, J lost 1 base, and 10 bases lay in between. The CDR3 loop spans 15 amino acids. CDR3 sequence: CASSEWAGGTDTQYF. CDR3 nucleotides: TGTGCCAGCAGTGAATGGGCAGGGGGCACAGATACGCAGTATTTT.

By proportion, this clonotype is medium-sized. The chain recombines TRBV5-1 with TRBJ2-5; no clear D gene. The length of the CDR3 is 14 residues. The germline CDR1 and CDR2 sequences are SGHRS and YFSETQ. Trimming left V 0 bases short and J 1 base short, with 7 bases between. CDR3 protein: CASSLVEIQETQYF. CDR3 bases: TGCGCCAGCAGCTTGGTGGAGATCCAAGAGACCCAGTACTTC.

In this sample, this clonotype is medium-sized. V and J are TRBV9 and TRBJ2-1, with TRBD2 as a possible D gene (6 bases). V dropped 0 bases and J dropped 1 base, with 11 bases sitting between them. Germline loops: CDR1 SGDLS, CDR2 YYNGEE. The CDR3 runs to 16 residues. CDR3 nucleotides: TGTGCCAGCAGCGTAGTGTTACGGGGGTCCTACAATGAGCAGTTCTTC. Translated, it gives CASSVVLRGSYNEQFF.

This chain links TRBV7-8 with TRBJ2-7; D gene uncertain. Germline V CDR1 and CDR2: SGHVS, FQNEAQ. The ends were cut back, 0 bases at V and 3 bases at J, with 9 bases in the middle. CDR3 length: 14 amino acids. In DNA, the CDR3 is TGTGCCAGCAGCTTAGCGGTCCTCGACTACGAGCAGTACTTC. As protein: CASSLAVLDYEQYF.